These 4 T cell receptor beta chains came from one sample sequenced in a study of T cells after yellow fever vaccination. Via MiXCR, TCRdb re-called the 5' RACE reads, giving one row per CDR3 protein. The data show around 320,000 distinct CDR3 sequences, with around 10% seen just once and approximately 3% held by the top ten. The sample in question was CD4+ T cells sorted from PBMCs, obtained 45 days after the yellow fever booster vaccination. The receptors were gathered from a young man who received the YFV17D yellow fever vaccine.

The rearrangement joins TRBV15 to TRBJ2-5; D gene ambiguous. The V end was cut by 0 bases, the J end by 1 base, with 9 bases between. From germline, CDR1 is LNHNV and CDR2 YYDKDF (reference sequence). The CDR3 is 15 amino acids. The CDR3 sequence: CATSREGTLQETQYF. The CDR3 DNA follows: TGTGCCACCAGCAGAGAAGGAACACTCCAAGAGACCCAGTACTTC. The variable domain in full, completed from reference TRBV15 and TRBJ2-5, reads DAMVIQNPRYQVTQFGKPVTLSCSQTLNHNVMYWYQQKSSQAPKLLFHYYDKDFNNEADTPDNFQSRRPNTSFCFLDIRSPGLGDTAMYLCATSREGTLQETQYFGPGTRLLVL.

This clonotype occurred a few times. The V call is TRBV6-5, the J call TRBJ2-4, with D perhaps matching TRBD1 or TRBD2 (6 bases each). The V gene's germline CDR1 is MNHEY and CDR2 SVGAGI. V lost 5 bases and J lost 11, with 19 bases in between. The CDR3 is made up of 14 amino acids. Here the CDR3 reads CASSTRTAGGVQYF. The CDR3 DNA is TGTGCCAGCAGTACCCGGACGGCCGGGGGCGTTCAGTACTTC.

A word on this clonotype: A much more abundant neighbour one base away suggests this may be a read error. The chain carries TRBV3-1 and TRBJ2-2, with D unclear. The germline V gene encodes CDR1 LGHDT and CDR2 YNNKEL (reference sequence). The V gene lost 4 bases and the J gene lost 1 base, with 7 bases spanning the gap. The CDR3 consists of 14 residues. The CDR3 here is CASSRVQNTGELFF. CDR3 nucleotides: TGTGCCAGCAGCCGAGTACAGAACACCGGGGAGCTGTTTTTT.

This clonotype appeared a few times. The V and J genes are TRBV20-1 and TRBJ2-5; TRBD2 aligns across 8 bases. The V segment lost 3 bases and the J segment 0 bases; nucleotides outside the gene matches: 6. From germline, CDR1 is DFQATT and CDR2 SNEGSKA (reference sequence). The CDR3 is 15 residues long. The DNA for the CDR3 is TGCAGTGCTAGCAAAGCGGGGGCGTACCAAGAGACCCAGTACTTC. Protein product: CSASKAGAYQETQYF.